The 21 T cell receptor beta chains presented below share a single source sample, sequenced in a study of shared clonotypes between healthy human individuals. The assay was immunoSEQ multiplex PCR, and TCRdb's table has in-frame clones only and misses some. This sample has some 2,400,000 clones, with 90% to 97% found just once. Sequenced sample: naive CD4+ T cells sorted from blood. The subset is: CD45RA+ positively selected. The receptors were sampled from a young man in good health.

V and J are TRBV20-1 and TRBJ2-7, with D unclear. V was cut by 4 bases and J by 5 bases, with 9 bases left in between. In germline, CDR1 is DFQATT, CDR2 SNEGSKA (reference sequence). CDR3 length equals 11 residues. The CDR3 is CSAMVGNEQYF. The CDR3 DNA is TGCAGTGCTATGGTAGGGAACGAGCAGTACTTC.

The chain uses TRBV27 and TRBJ1-5, with TRBD1 as a possible D gene (5 bases). Between the trimmed V and J ends, which lost 6 bases and 5 bases, there was a span of 23 bases. The CDR3 is made up of 17 amino acids. Looked up from germline, CDR1 is MNHEY and CDR2 is SMNVEV (reference sequence). CDR3 in amino acids: CASSYSWGVFQDQPQHF. The CDR3 nucleotides read TGTGCCAGCAGCTATTCTTGGGGGGTCTTCCAGGATCAGCCCCAGCATTTT.

This rearrangement joins TRBV5-1 to TRBJ2-5; D unresolved. The CDR3 is made up of 13 amino acids. The V end lost 5 bases, the J end lost 1 base, and 9 bases lay between the germline ends. In germline, CDR1 is SGHRS, CDR2 YFSETQ. CDR3 sequence (DNA): TGCGCCAGCAGAGGGTCCCCCCAAGAGACCCAGTACTTC. As protein: CASRGSPQETQYF.

The rearrangement uses TRBV6-6 and TRBJ1-1; 10 bases align to TRBD1. With V trimmed by 5 bases and J by 8 bases, 5 bases remained unmatched. Germline-derived CDR1 and CDR2 are MNHNY and SVGAGI (reference sequence). The CDR3 loop spans 13 amino acids. CDR3 loop: CASSDRGQGEAFF. The CDR3 DNA is TGTGCCAGCAGTGACCGGGGACAGGGGGAAGCTTTCTTT.

As for this clone: One end of the junction fails to match germline, which may point to a read error. The rearrangement uses TRBV7-2 and TRBJ1-2; D is possibly TRBD1 (5 bases). The CDR3 has 13 amino acids. CDR1 is SGHTA and CDR2 is FQGNSA in the germline V gene. In nucleotides, the CDR3 is TGTGCCAGCAGCCCCCGGGGCCGGTTAACGATAGGGTTC. Protein sequence: CASSPRGRLTIGF.

V is TRBV6-5 and J is TRBJ1-1; D not certain. The germline V gene encodes CDR1 MNHEY and CDR2 SVGAGI. This CDR3 region has 12 residues. V gave up 2 bases and J gave up 5 bases, with 6 bases separating them. The CDR3 nucleotides are TGTGCCAGCAGTTACATCGGTACTGAAGCTTTCTTT. Residues: CASSYIGTEAFF.

Comment on this clone: The same CDR3 is also encoded by other DNA sequences in this sample. The V gene is TRBV9, the J gene TRBJ1-6; D call uncertain. Germline lookup yields CDR1 SGDLS and CDR2 YYNGEE. The CDR3 is 16 residues long. Trimming took off 0 bases at V and 0 bases at J, with 7 bases between the two ends. CDR3 bases: TGTGCCAGCAGCGTAGGGTCAAGCTCCTATAATTCACCCCTCCACTTT. It specifies CASSVGSSSYNSPLHF. Looking up the rest from reference TRBV9 and TRBJ1-6 gives the full variable domain: DSGVTQTPKHLITATGQRVTLRCSPRSGDLSVYWYQQSLDQGLQFLIQYYNGEERAKGNILERFSAQQFPDLHSELNLSSLELGDSALYFCASSVGSSSYNSPLHFGNGTRLTVT.

The chain recombines TRBV4-3 with TRBJ2-2; 8 nucleotides agree with TRBD2. Germline assignment: CDR1 LGHNA and CDR2 YSLEER. This CDR3 has 21 residues. Trimming took 1 base from V and 3 from J; bases not matched to a gene: 19. The CDR3 protein is CASSQVILGLGIPEYTGELFF. CDR3 sequence (DNA): TGCGCCAGCAGCCAAGTGATATTGGGACTAGGGATCCCGGAGTACACCGGGGAGCTGTTTTTT.

As regards this clone: The same CDR3 also results from other DNA sequences found in this sample. The chain combines TRBV5-1 with TRBJ2-3; 7 bases are shared with TRBD2. This CDR3 comprises 15 residues. Per germline, CDR1 SGHRS and CDR2 YFSETQ. V lost 4 bases, J lost 2 bases, and 7 bases stayed unmatched. The CDR3 here is CASSRTSPNTDTQYF. The CDR3 DNA sequence: TGCGCCAGCAGCCGGACTAGTCCTAACACAGATACGCAGTATTTT.

J is TRBJ2-1 and V is TRBV5-1, with 13 bases identical to TRBD2. The CDR3 consists of 15 residues. Per germline, CDR1 SGHRS and CDR2 YFSETQ. V was clipped by 6 bases and J by 5 bases; unmatched bases: 5. For the CDR3, the DNA is TGCGCCAGCACCACGGGGACTAGCGGGAACAATGAGCAGTTCTTC. It is translated as CASTTGTSGNNEQFF.

This clone was picked up one time. This rearrangement joins TRBV7-3 to TRBJ2-1; D ambiguous. CDR3 length: 12 amino acids. V dropped 2 bases and J dropped 7 bases, with 6 bases sitting between them. In germline, CDR1 is SGHTA, CDR2 FQGTGA. The CDR3 region is CASSLYGNEQFF. CDR3 nucleotide sequence: TGTGCCAGCAGCTTATATGGTAATGAGCAGTTCTTC.

The chain carries TRBV30 and TRBJ2-1; the match to TRBD1 covers 9 bases. The CDR3 consists of 15 residues. In germline, CDR1 is GTSNPN, CDR2 SVGIG (reference sequence). V shed 3 bases and J 7 bases; nucleotides not matched to a gene: 10. The CDR3 sequence is CAWSVSGQGWNEQFF. The CDR3 region has the DNA TGTGCCTGGAGCGTATCGGGACAGGGTTGGAATGAGCAGTTCTTC.

The chain links TRBV6-8 to TRBJ1-5; 10 nucleotides match TRBD1. Germline CDR1 and CDR2: MNHGY and SAAAGT. The CDR3 totals 15 residues. The J segment lost 2 bases and the V segment lost 2 bases, leaving 0 bases of the junction unmatched. CDR3 loop: CASSYGTGGNQPQHF. CDR3 sequence (DNA): TGTGCCAGCAGTTACGGGACAGGGGGCAATCAGCCCCAGCATTTT.

Comments on this clone: This same CDR3 is encoded by further DNA sequences in the sample. The J gene is TRBJ2-3, the V gene TRBV28; D call uncertain. The length of the CDR3 is 15 residues. The germline V and J ends were trimmed by 2 bases and 0 bases, with 9 bases remaining between them. Germline V CDR1 and CDR2: MDHEN, SYDVKM. The CDR3 bases are TGTGCCAGCAGTTTAGGGCGGAGTAGCACAGATACGCAGTATTTT. This encodes CASSLGRSSTDTQYF.

This clone was seen once. This chain links TRBV7-2 with TRBJ2-7; 13 nucleotides line up with TRBD2. V dropped 5 bases and J dropped 4; count of bases not matched to a gene: 5. Germline CDR1 is SGHTA and CDR2 is FQGNSA. The CDR3 runs to 15 residues. The CDR3 sequence: CASSRTSGSHYEQYF. In DNA, the CDR3 is TGTGCCAGCAGCCGGACTAGCGGGAGTCATTACGAGCAGTACTTC.

The chain carries TRBV19 and TRBJ2-7; possible D gene TRBD2, 5 bases. From germline, CDR1 is LNHDA and CDR2 SQIVND (reference sequence). With 3 bases removed from V and 4 bases from J, the gap between germline ends came to 19 bases. This CDR3 has 16 amino acids. CDR3: CASSMGSGRVGYEQYF. The CDR3 DNA sequence: TGTGCCAGTAGTATGGGGAGCGGTCGAGTCGGGTACGAGCAGTACTTC.

The CDR3 bases are TGTGCCAGCAGTTTTAGGCAGGGGTCACCACGGAGTGGCTACACCTTC. This translates into CASSFRQGSPRSGYTF. The chain links TRBV28 to TRBJ1-2; D possibly corresponds to TRBD1 (6 bases). Germline values: CDR1 MDHEN, CDR2 SYDVKM. The V gene lost 3 bases and the J gene lost 7 bases, with 21 bases spanning the gap. The CDR3 length is 16 residues.

With respect to this clone: This specimen includes other DNA sequences encoding the same CDR3. The CDR3 reads CASSPPSGGPSYEQYF. The DNA for the CDR3 is TGTGCCAGCTCACCACCAAGTGGAGGGCCGTCCTACGAGCAGTACTTC. This chain links TRBV18 with TRBJ2-7, with a possible D match to TRBD2 (6 bases). V shed 0 bases and J shed 1 base, with 13 bases lying between them. This CDR3 is 16 amino acids long. Germline CDR1 is KGHSH and CDR2 is LQKENI.

This clone has just one count. The gene calls are TRBV15 and TRBJ2-1; D may be TRBD2 (6 bases). The V end was cut by 4 bases, the J end by 1 base, with 11 bases between. Per the germline V gene, CDR1 is LNHNV and CDR2 is YYDKDF (reference sequence). This CDR3 is 15 amino acids long. CDR3 coding DNA: TGTGCCACCAGCAAAGCGAGCGGGTCCTACAATGAGCAGTTCTTC. This translates into CATSKASGSYNEQFF.

The chain recombines TRBV30 with TRBJ2-2, with D maybe TRBD2 (5 bases). Germline V lookup: CDR1 GTSNPN, CDR2 SVGIG (reference sequence). The CDR3 length is 13 residues. Trimming shortened V by 1 base and J by 7 bases, and 10 bases separated the two germline ends. CDR3 region: CAWSAMSGGELFF. CDR3 coding DNA: TGTGCCTGGAGTGCCATGAGCGGCGGGGAGCTGTTTTTT.

The chain employs TRBV28 and TRBJ1-1, with D unresolved. The CDR3 contains 14 residues. CDR1 and CDR2 from the germline V gene are MDHEN and SYDVKM. Trimming stripped 7 bases from V and 6 bases from J, with 18 bases between. This CDR3 is CASNSFLEGAEAFF. The CDR3 bases are TGTGCCAGCAATTCCTTCCTCGAAGGTGCTGAAGCTTTCTTT.